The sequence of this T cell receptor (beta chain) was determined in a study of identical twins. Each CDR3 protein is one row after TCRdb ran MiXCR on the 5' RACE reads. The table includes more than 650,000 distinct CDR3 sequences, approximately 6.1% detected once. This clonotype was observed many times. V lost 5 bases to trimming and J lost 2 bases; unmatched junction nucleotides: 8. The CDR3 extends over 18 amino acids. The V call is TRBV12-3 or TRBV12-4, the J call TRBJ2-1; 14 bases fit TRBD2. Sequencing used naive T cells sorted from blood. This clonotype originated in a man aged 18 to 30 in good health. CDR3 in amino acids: CASSPAGTSGRTYNEQFF. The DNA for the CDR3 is TGTGCCAGCAGTCCCGCCGGGACTAGCGGGAGAACCTACAATGAGCAGTTCTTC.